This T cell receptor beta chain was captured in a study of T-cell reconstitution after alpha-beta-depleted transplantation in children listed by TCRdb under 2016. General notes on the study: Using TCR repertoire profiling, the study followed T-cell immune reconstitution in a quantitative way in children after TCRalphabeta/CD19-depleted allogeneic hematopoietic cell transplantation.

The intended sense of this specimen's treatment or condition label: allogeneic hematopoietic cell transplantation with graft depleted of TCRalphabeta T cells and CD19 B cells. Transplant recipients were children who received TCRalphabeta/CD19-depleted allogeneic hematopoietic cell grafts. Summary of the overall study and its limitations: In some patients, high TCRbeta diversity at day 60 was attributed to recipient T cells and intrathymic progenitors that had survived conditioning. The frequencies of hyperexpanded clones fell over the following months, and after one year, T-cell counts and TCRbeta diversity were mostly attributed to newly produced T cells. The apparently early alphabetaT-cell count recovery about two months after transplant was reportedly dependent on only several hundred rapidly expanded clones derived from non-depleted graft cells.

The CDR3 holds 17 amino acids from the cysteine to the phenylalanine. CDR3 DNA only is kept here, 51 bases in frame from base 1. Sequences MGHDK (CDR1) and SYGVNS (CDR2) are obtained from the germline V gene. V is clipped by 8 bases and J by 4 bases, and the sequence between their germline boundaries is 21 bases long. About this clonotype: Its recognized antigen is unknown. Base qualities are not recorded, but no much larger clone differs from it by a single base.

The library was made by PCR. The run used an Illumina HiSeq 2500. Molecular barcoding was employed in the preparation of TCR libraries, with unique molecular identifiers being used to normalize TCRbeta repertoire quantification. TCRdb took the public reads, trimmed them with fastp at Q25, ran MiXCR for clone calling and kept in-frame beta chains. Rows are unified per CDR3 protein, each entry keeping the most common DNA and genes. Within this sample are about 830,000 distinct CDR3 sequences, with roughly 15% of them counted one time only. The ten largest clones represent approximately 5% of the sample.

In this chain, TRBV25-1 is recombined with TRBJ2-6; TRBD1 might be the D gene, on 5 matching bases. The specimen was PBMCs, mostly from graft donor cells, collected 360 days after TCRalphabeta/CD19-depleted stem cell transplant. This clonotype originated in a male patient younger than 18 who had a stem cell transplant for acute lymphoblastic leukemia, so the T cells may come from the graft donor. The sequence in DNA is TGTGCCAGCGGGTCAGGGTCCTGGACATCCGGGGCCAACGTCCTGACTTTC. This gives the protein CASGSGSWTSGANVLTF.